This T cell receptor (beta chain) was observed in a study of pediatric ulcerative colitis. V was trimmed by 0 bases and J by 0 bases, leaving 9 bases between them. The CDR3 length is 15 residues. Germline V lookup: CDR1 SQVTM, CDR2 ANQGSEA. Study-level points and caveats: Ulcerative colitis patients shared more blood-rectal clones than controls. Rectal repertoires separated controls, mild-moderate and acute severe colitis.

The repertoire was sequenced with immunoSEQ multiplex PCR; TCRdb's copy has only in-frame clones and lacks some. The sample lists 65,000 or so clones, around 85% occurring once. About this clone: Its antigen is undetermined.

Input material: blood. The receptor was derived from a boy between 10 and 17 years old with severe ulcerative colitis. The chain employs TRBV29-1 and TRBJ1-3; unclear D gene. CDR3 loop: CSVEDSDSSGNTIYF. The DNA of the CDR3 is TGCAGCGTTGAAGATAGTGACTCCTCTGGAAACACCATATATTTT.